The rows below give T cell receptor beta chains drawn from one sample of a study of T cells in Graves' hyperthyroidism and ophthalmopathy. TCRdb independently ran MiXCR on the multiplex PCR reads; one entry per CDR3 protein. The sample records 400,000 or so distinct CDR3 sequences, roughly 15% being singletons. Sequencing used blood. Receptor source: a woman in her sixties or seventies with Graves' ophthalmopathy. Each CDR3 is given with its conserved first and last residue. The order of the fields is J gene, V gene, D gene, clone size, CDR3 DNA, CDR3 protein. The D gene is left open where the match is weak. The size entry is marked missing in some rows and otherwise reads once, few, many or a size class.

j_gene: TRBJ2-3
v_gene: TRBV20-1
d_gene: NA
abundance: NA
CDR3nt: TGCAGTGCCGTAGCTGCAGGGGATGGCACAGATACGCAGTATTTT
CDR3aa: CSAVAAGDGTDTQYF

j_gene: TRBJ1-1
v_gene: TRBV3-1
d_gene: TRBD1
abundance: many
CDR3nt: TGTGCCAGCAGCCACCGCGCCGGACAGGGGGAAGCTTTCTTT
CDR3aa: CASSHRAGQGEAFF

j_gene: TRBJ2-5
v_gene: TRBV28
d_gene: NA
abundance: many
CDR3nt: TGTGCCAGCAGTTTTCTAGCTATCCGAGAGACCCAGTACTTC
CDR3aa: CASSFLAIRETQYF

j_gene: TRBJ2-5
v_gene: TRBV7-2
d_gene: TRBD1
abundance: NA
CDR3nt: TGTGCCAGCAGCTTCGGACAGGGAGAGGCCCAGTACTTC
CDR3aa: CASSFGQGEAQYF

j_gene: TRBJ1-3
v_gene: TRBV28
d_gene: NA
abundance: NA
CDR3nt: TGTGCCAGCACCCGAGTGGGCTCTGGAAACACCATATATTTT
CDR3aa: CASTRVGSGNTIYF

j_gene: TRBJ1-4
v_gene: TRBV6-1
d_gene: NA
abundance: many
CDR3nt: TGTGCCAGCAGCACGAAGTTAGGGGAAAAACTGTTTTTT
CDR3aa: CASSTKLGEKLFF

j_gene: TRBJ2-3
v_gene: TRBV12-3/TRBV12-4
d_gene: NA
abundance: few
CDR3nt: TGTGCCAGCAGTTACGGGGGTGCCTCTGGCTTCACAGATACGCAGTATTTT
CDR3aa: CASSYGGASGFTDTQYF

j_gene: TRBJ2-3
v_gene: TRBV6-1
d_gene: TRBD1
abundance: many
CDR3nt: TGTGCCAGCAGTGATGACAGGGTTACAGATACGCAGTATTTT
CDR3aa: CASSDDRVTDTQYF

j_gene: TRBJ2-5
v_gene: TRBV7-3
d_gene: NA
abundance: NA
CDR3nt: TGTGCCAGCAGCTCCCCGGGGGCGAAGACCCAGTACTTC
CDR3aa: CASSSPGAKTQYF

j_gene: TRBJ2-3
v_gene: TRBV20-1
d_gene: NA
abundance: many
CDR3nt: TGCAGTGCTAGAGATGGGGGCGGCGGGAGCACAGATACGCAGTATTTT
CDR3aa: CSARDGGGGSTDTQYF

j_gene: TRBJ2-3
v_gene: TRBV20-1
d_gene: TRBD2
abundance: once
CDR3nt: TGCAGTGCTAGGACTAGCGGGAGGAATACGCAGTATTTT
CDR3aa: CSARTSGRNTQYF

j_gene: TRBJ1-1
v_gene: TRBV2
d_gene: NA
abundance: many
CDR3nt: TGTGCCAGCAGTTCCAAGATGCCCGGGGAGAGAGCTTTCTTT
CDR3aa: CASSSKMPGERAFF

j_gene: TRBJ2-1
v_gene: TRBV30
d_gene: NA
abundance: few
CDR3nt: TGTGCCTGGAGTGTACGAGCGGCCTACAATGAGCAGTTCTTC
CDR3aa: CAWSVRAAYNEQFF

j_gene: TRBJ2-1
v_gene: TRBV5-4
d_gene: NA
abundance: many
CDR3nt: TGTGCCAGCAGCCCAGCGCCGGGGCCATCCTACAATGAGCAGTTCTTC
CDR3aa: CASSPAPGPSYNEQFF

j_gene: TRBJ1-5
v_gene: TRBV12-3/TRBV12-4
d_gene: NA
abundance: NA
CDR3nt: TGTGCCAGCAGGGTAGGGGGGGATCAGCCCCAGCATTTT
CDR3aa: CASRVGGDQPQHF

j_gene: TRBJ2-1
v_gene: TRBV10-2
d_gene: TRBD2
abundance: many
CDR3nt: TGCGCCAGCACAACGCTGGTGCGTCTAGCGGGAAGCAATGAGCAGTTCTTC
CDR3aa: CASTTLVRLAGSNEQFF

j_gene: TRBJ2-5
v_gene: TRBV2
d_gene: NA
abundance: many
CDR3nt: TGTGCCAGCAGCCCAGGGGGAGGGGGCTTAAAGACCCAGTACTTC
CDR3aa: CASSPGGGGLKTQYF

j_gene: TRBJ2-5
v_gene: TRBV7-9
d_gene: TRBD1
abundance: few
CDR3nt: TGTGCCAGCAACGGACAGGGGGCGGGTGAGACCCAGTACTTC
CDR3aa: CASNGQGAGETQYF

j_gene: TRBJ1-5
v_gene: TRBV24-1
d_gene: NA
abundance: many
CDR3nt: TGTGCCACCAGTGACTCAAGGGACACCCATAGCAATCAGCCCCAGCATTTT
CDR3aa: CATSDSRDTHSNQPQHF

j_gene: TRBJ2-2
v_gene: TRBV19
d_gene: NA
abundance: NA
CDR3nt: TGTGCCAGTACCCCAGCTGCGAACACCGGGGAGCTGTTTTTT
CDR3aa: CASTPAANTGELFF

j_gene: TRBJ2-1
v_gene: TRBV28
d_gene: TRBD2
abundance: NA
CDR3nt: TGTGCCAGCAGTTTTTGGGTAGCGGGAGGGACCAATGAGCAGTTCTTC
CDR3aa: CASSFWVAGGTNEQFF

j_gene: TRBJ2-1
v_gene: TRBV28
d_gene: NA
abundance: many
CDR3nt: TGTGCCAGCACCTGGGAACACAATGAGCAGTTCTTC
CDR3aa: CASTWEHNEQFF

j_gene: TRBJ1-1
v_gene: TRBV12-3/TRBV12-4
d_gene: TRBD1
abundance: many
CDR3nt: TGTGCCAGCACTCCGGACAGGGTCGAAACAACTTTCTTT
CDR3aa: CASTPDRVETTFF

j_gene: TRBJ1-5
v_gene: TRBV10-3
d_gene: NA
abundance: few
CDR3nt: TGTGCCATCAGTGAGTCGTGGGGGGCTGAGACGCCCCAGCATTTT
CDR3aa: CAISESWGAETPQHF

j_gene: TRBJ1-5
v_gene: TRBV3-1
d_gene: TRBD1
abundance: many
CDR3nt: TGTGCCAGCAGCCAAGGAGGGACAGGGGGCAGTCAGCCCCAGCATTTT
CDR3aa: CASSQGGTGGSQPQHF